This passage covers 19 T cell receptor beta chains from one sample sequenced in a study of blood T cells in healthy people across ages (dated by TCRdb to between 2015 and 2017). Libraries were constructed by 5' RACE. The reads were generated on an Illumina HiSeq 2500. The second PCR ran for roughly 7 to 11 cycles and used a J-beta primer mix along with a sample-barcoded 5' primer. TCRdb applied fastp at Q25 and MiXCR to the public reads, then kept only in-frame beta chains. For every CDR3 protein sequence, its rows merge into one entry that carries the most common genes and DNA. This sample comprises more than 900,000 distinct CDR3 sequences, 25% of them detected only once. The biggest ten clones account for about 0.72% of the sample. The same specimen was also included in a second study, on T cells of mothers and their children.

Material for sequencing was blood. The origin of the receptors is a girl aged 2-10 years in good health.

CDR3: CASSHFNEQFF. The DNA for the CDR3 is TGTGCCAGCAGCCACTTTAATGAGCAGTTCTTC. The V call is TRBV6-2 or TRBV6-3, the J call TRBJ2-7; D unclear. The J call may be incorrect, as the DNA end agrees better with TRBJ2-1. This CDR3 has 11 residues. Germline CDR1 reads MNHEY; CDR2 reads SVGEGT.

This clonotype was seen only a few times. The rearrangement links TRBV5-1 to TRBJ2-2; maybe TRBD1 (6 bases). There are 18 residues in the CDR3. V dropped 3 bases and J dropped 5 bases, with 23 bases sitting between them. CDR1 SGHRS and CDR2 YFSETQ come from the germline V gene. The CDR3 coding sequence is TGCGCCAGCAGCTCCCCGAGGGTCGGGGACACATTTACCGGGGAGCTGTTTTTT. Translation gives CASSSPRVGDTFTGELFF.

J is TRBJ2-2 and V is TRBV19; D remains unclear. This CDR3 is built from 14 residues. The V end lost 6 bases, the J end lost 0 bases, and 8 bases lay between the germline ends. CDR1 and CDR2 (germline): LNHDA, SQIVND (reference sequence). The chain's CDR3 is CASSPVANTGELFF. CDR3 sequence (DNA): TGTGCCAGTAGCCCCGTCGCGAACACCGGGGAGCTGTTTTTT. The full variable domain, in which reference TRBV19 and TRBJ2-2 provide the parts outside the CDR3, is DGGITQSPKYLFRKEGQNVTLSCEQNLNHDAMYWYRQDPGQGLRLIYYSQIVNDFQKGDIAEGYSVSREKKESFPLTVTSAQKNPTAFYLCASSPVANTGELFFGEGSRLTVL.

The rearrangement joins TRBV5-1 to TRBJ2-1; maybe TRBD2 (5 bases). V lost 3 bases and J 1 base, leaving 14 bases between the germline ends. This CDR3 has 16 residues. Germline CDR1 reads SGHRS; CDR2 reads YFSETQ. The CDR3 here is CASSSDEGRSYNEQFF. For the CDR3, the DNA is TGCGCCAGCAGCTCGGATGAGGGCAGGTCCTACAATGAGCAGTTCTTC.

This clonotype was detected only a few times. V usage is TRBV29-1 and J usage is TRBJ2-5, with TRBD1 as a possible D gene (6 bases). Germline CDR1 SQVTM, CDR2 ANQGSEA. The CDR3 loop spans 11 amino acids. Between the trimmed V and J ends, which lost 5 bases and 3 bases, there was a span of 7 bases. This CDR3 is CSVNREETQYF. The CDR3 region has the DNA TGCAGCGTTAACAGGGAAGAGACCCAGTACTTC. Together with reference TRBV29-1 and TRBJ2-5, the CDR3 gives the full variable domain: SAVISQKPSRDICQRGTSLTIQCQVDSQVTMMFWYRQQPGQSLTLIATANQGSEATYESGFVIDKFPISRPNLTFSTLTVSNMSPEDSSIYLCSVNREETQYFGPGTRLLVL.

This chain connects TRBV6-1 to TRBJ1-4; D unclear. The CDR3 length is 15 residues. Trimming removed 2 bases from V and 7 bases from J, with 14 bases in between. Germline assignment: CDR1 MNHNS and CDR2 SASEGT. The CDR3 coding sequence is TGTGCCAGCAGTGAACGGAGGCTCTCCAGTGAAAAACTGTTTTTT. This encodes CASSERRLSSEKLFF.

This chain connects TRBV29-1 to TRBJ1-1; TRBD1 might be the D (6 bases). The CDR3 runs 11 residues. The ends were cut back, 7 bases at V and 10 bases at J, with 16 bases in the middle. Germline V gene lookup returns CDR1 SQVTM and CDR2 ANQGSEA. The CDR3, as DNA: TGCAGCGCCGTCGGTGGGACATCAGCTTTCTTT. Protein sequence: CSAVGGTSAFF. Based on the CDR3 plus reference TRBV29-1 and TRBJ1-1, the full variable domain is SAVISQKPSRDICQRGTSLTIQCQVDSQVTMMFWYRQQPGQSLTLIATANQGSEATYESGFVIDKFPISRPNLTFSTLTVSNMSPEDSSIYLCSAVGGTSAFFGQGTRLTVV.

This clonotype was seen a handful of times. The chain is built from TRBV11-2 and TRBJ2-5, with D perhaps matching TRBD1 or TRBD2 (6 bases each). The J call may be faulty, since TRBJ2-7 better matches the DNA end. In germline, CDR1 is SGHAT, CDR2 FQNNGV. There are 16 residues in the CDR3. As DNA, the CDR3 is TGTGCCAGCAGCTCCGGACTATTACAGGGAACGTACGAGCAGTACTTC. Translating gives CASSSGLLQGTYEQYF.

The chain combines TRBV9 with TRBJ1-6, with a weak D call TRBD1 (6 bases). CDR3 size: 15 residues. V was pared by 3 bases and J by 7 bases, with 14 bases between. Germline CDR1 reads SGDLS; CDR2 reads YYNGEE. The CDR3 nucleotides are TGTGCCAGCAGCGCAAGACAGGACCCGAATTCACCCCTCCACTTT. It is translated as CASSARQDPNSPLHF.

This clonotype appeared a few times. The CDR3 spells CASSQDPEQPQETQYF. The CDR3 bases are TGTGCCAGCAGCCAAGATCCGGAACAGCCCCAAGAGACCCAGTACTTC. The V gene is TRBV4-2, the J gene TRBJ2-5; the D is unclear. Trimming removed 0 bases at V and 1 base at J, with 12 bases between. Germline V gene lookup returns CDR1 LGHNA and CDR2 YNFKEQ. This CDR3 region has 16 residues.

This clonotype was seen only a few times. CDR3 sequence reads: CASSQGSFPDTQYF. CDR3 DNA: TGTGCCAGCAGTCAGGGGAGTTTCCCAGATACGCAGTATTTT. The rearrangement links TRBV6-5 to TRBJ2-3, with D possibly matching TRBD1 (6 bases). V was trimmed by 5 bases and J by 4 bases, leaving 13 bases between them. Germline CDR1 is MNHEY and CDR2 is SVGAGI. The length of the CDR3 is 14 residues.

The gene calls are TRBV3-1 and TRBJ2-7, with TRBD1 matching over 8 bases. Losses at the gene ends were 2 bases for V and 5 bases for J; bases not matched to a gene: 5. Germline V gene lookup returns CDR1 LGHDT and CDR2 YNNKEL (reference sequence). CDR3 length: 14 amino acids. The CDR3 sequence is CASSQSQGAHEQYF. In DNA form, the CDR3 reads TGTGCCAGCAGCCAAAGCCAGGGGGCCCACGAGCAGTACTTC.

The chain joins TRBV6-1 to TRBJ2-7; tentatively, D is TRBD2 (6 bases). Trimming removed 4 bases at V and 4 bases at J, with 8 bases between. This CDR3 spans 12 amino acids. In germline, CDR1 is MNHNS, CDR2 SASEGT. This chain's CDR3 is CASSVGRYEQYF. As DNA, the CDR3 is TGTGCCAGCAGTGTAGGGAGGTACGAGCAGTACTTC.

V usage is TRBV2 and J usage is TRBJ2-1; 7 bases match TRBD2. Per the germline V gene, CDR1 is SNHLY and CDR2 is FYNNEI. Trimming removed 4 bases from V and 2 bases from J; junction bases left unmatched: 5. CDR3 length equals 15 residues. CDR3 in amino acids: CASSGGGSTYNEQFF. The CDR3 region has the DNA TGTGCCAGCAGTGGTGGCGGGAGCACCTACAATGAGCAGTTCTTC.

In the case of this clonotype: One junction end disagrees with the germline gene, perhaps due to a read error. The genes are TRBV12-3 or TRBV12-4 and TRBJ1-3; maybe TRBD1 (6 bases). The CDR3 is made up of 15 amino acids. The CDR3 protein is CAGSKQGASGNTIYF. Here the CDR3 DNA reads TGTGCCGGCAGCAAACAGGGTGCCTCTGGAAACACCATATATTTT.

V usage is TRBV12-3 or TRBV12-4 and J usage is TRBJ2-1; no firm D call. The CDR3 loop spans 13 amino acids. The germline V and J ends were trimmed by 5 bases and 4 bases, with 9 bases remaining between them. CDR3 region: CASSPLVYNEQFF. CDR3 coding DNA: TGTGCCAGCAGTCCACTGGTTTACAATGAGCAGTTCTTC.

V and J are TRBV7-8 and TRBJ2-7; no firm D call. Trimming left V 7 bases short and J 2 bases short, with 15 bases between. This CDR3 comprises 14 residues. Germline V gene data show CDR1 as SGHVS and CDR2 as FQNEAQ. DNA for the CDR3: TGTGCCAGCACCTCGACGGAGCCTCCCTACGAGCAGTACTTC. This gives the protein CASTSTEPPYEQYF.

V and J are TRBV7-9 and TRBJ1-4; unclear D gene. Looked up from germline, CDR1 is SEHNR and CDR2 is FQNEAQ (reference sequence). Trimming took 0 bases from V and 7 from J, leaving 15 bases between them. This CDR3 is built from 16 residues. The CDR3 sequence: CASSLALLTGVEKLFF. The CDR3 coding sequence is TGTGCCAGCAGCTTAGCGCTACTGACTGGTGTTGAAAAACTGTTTTTT.

The V call is TRBV28, the J call TRBJ1-2; no definite D call. This CDR3 contains 13 residues. CDR1 is MDHEN, CDR2 SYDVKM, per germline. V lost 4 bases, J lost 1 base, and 7 bases lay in between. For the CDR3, the DNA is TGTGCCAGCAGTTCCCCACTTAACTATGGCTACACCTTC. Translation gives CASSSPLNYGYTF.